Shown below are 23 T cell receptor beta chains from a single sample sequenced in a study of spatial heterogeneity in lung cancer. Whole-study findings and limits: In tumors, expanded intratumoral alpha and beta TCR counts tracked mutation counts.

The antigens for these receptors are not known. Time point denoted: sample taken at primary tumor resection. TCRdb independently ran MiXCR on the 5' RACE reads; one entry per CDR3 protein. The table has about 16,000 distinct CDR3 sequences, approximately 7% seen once; the top ten hold roughly 21%. This specimen was lung tumor tissue, taken at surgery. The receptors come from a female donor with early-stage non-small cell lung cancer.

About this clonotype itself: One end of the junction varies from germline; a read error may be responsible. Since it is a stray read in a library aimed at alpha chains, this beta chain has a size that is not meaningful. As DNA, the CDR3 is TGTACCAGCAGCTTGACGGTGAACACTGAAGCTTTCTTT. This codes for CTSSLTVNTEAFF. The chain employs TRBV5-4 and TRBJ1-1; D not resolved. The CDR3 has 13 residues. Germline V gene lookup returns CDR1 SGHNT and CDR2 YYREEE (reference sequence).

This clonotype was counted ten times or more. This beta chain slipped into a library made for alpha chains as a stray read, so its size is not meaningful. This chain connects TRBV6-6 to TRBJ2-7, with D perhaps matching TRBD1 or TRBD2 (5 bases each). This CDR3 is 14 amino acids long. The V end lost 5 bases, the J end lost 5 bases, and 16 bases lay between the germline ends. Germline V gives CDR1 MNHNY, CDR2 SVGAGI (reference sequence). The chain's CDR3 is CASSTGPRSDEQYF. CDR3 bases: TGTGCCAGCAGTACGGGACCAAGGTCAGACGAGCAGTACTTC.

Ten or more counts support this clonotype. A library made for alpha chains picked up this beta chain off target, so its size means little. V and J are TRBV6-1 and TRBJ2-7; 9 bases are a match to TRBD1. The CDR3 extends over 13 amino acids. Germline V gives CDR1 MNHNS, CDR2 SASEGT. Trimming cost V 9 bases and J 3 bases; bases outside gene matches: 6. The CDR3 loop reads CASGTGSIYEQYF. The CDR3 DNA is TGTGCCAGTGGGACAGGGTCCATCTACGAGCAGTACTTC.

This clonotype was observed at least ten times. Found in a library prepared for alpha chains, this beta chain is an off-target read, and its abundance has little meaning. V and J are TRBV3-1 and TRBJ2-2; TRBD1 matches at 9 bases. The CDR3 consists of 16 residues. V lost 5 bases to trimming and J lost 3 bases; unmatched junction nucleotides: 7. CDR1 and CDR2 from the germline V gene are LGHDT and YNNKEL (reference sequence). The CDR3 nucleotides read TGTGCCAGCAGCTCACACAGGGGGCGGGACACCGGGGAGCTGTTTTTT. It encodes CASSSHRGRDTGELFF.

This clonotype appeared many times. This beta chain represents an off-target read in a library built for alpha chains; its size is of limited meaning. This rearrangement joins TRBV7-6 to TRBJ1-3; a weak D match, TRBD1 (5 bases). V lost 5 bases and J lost 4, with 18 bases in between. Per the germline V gene, CDR1 is SGHVS and CDR2 is FNYEAQ. The CDR3 extends over 16 amino acids. The CDR3 reads CASSPQLQVVGNTIYF. The CDR3 DNA is TGTGCCAGCAGCCCGCAGTTACAGGTCGTCGGAAACACCATATATTTT.

This clonotype was seen ten or more times. A library made for alpha chains picked up this beta chain off target, so its size means little. The chain couples TRBV20-1 to TRBJ2-3; D unclear. The germline CDR1 and CDR2 sequences are DFQATT and SNEGSKA (reference sequence). The ends were cut back, 0 bases at V and 0 bases at J, with 13 bases in the middle. The CDR3 is 16 residues long. The CDR3 DNA is TGCAGTGCTAGAGATCTGGCGCTCTCTAGCACAGATACGCAGTATTTT. As protein: CSARDLALSSTDTQYF.

There are a few counts of this clonotype. This beta chain turned up in a library designed for alpha chains; as an off-target read, its abundance says little. The rearrangement links TRBV12-3 or TRBV12-4 to TRBJ1-6, with D possibly TRBD1 on 6 matching bases. The V end lost 4 bases, the J end lost 10 bases, and 20 bases lay between the germline ends. The CDR3 loop spans 16 amino acids. This CDR3 reads CASSSFVGGAGSPLHF. The CDR3 DNA reads as TGTGCCAGCAGTTCGTTTGTGGGGGGCGCGGGGTCACCCCTCCACTTT.

By share, this clonotype ranks as medium-sized. The size of this beta chain means little, since it is a stray read in a library made for alpha chains. The J gene is TRBJ2-7, the V gene TRBV5-1, with D possibly TRBD1 on 5 matching bases. CDR1 is SGHRS, CDR2 YFSETQ, per germline. Trimming left V 4 bases short and J 1 base short, with 18 bases between. CDR3 length: 16 amino acids. The CDR3 spells CASSRAPGRASYEQYF. The CDR3 DNA sequence: TGCGCCAGCAGCAGGGCCCCCGGCAGGGCGTCCTACGAGCAGTACTTC.

By proportion, this clonotype is medium-sized (0.01 to 0.1%). This beta chain represents an off-target read in a library built for alpha chains; its size is of limited meaning. V and J are TRBV3-1 and TRBJ1-6, with D uncertain. The V end was cut by 5 bases, the J end by 5 bases, with 13 bases between. Looked up from germline, CDR1 is LGHDT and CDR2 is YNNKEL (reference sequence). The CDR3 runs 15 residues. CDR3 DNA sequence: TGTGCCAGCAGCGCCACCGGCGGGGATAATTCACCCCTCCACTTT. It yields the protein CASSATGGDNSPLHF.

About this clonotype: For a library built for alpha chains, this beta chain is a stray read; little rests on its size. V gene TRBV6-1 combines with J gene TRBJ1-6, with D maybe TRBD1 (5 bases). V dropped 7 bases and J dropped 14 bases, with 21 bases sitting between them. The CDR3 is 14 amino acids. CDR1 and CDR2 from the germline V gene are MNHNS and SASEGT. Written as DNA, the CDR3 is TGTGCCAGCAACCCGTCGGACAATTGGAATACCCTCCACTTT. Translating gives CASNPSDNWNTLHF.

On this clonotype: The library was prepared for alpha chains; this beta chain is a stray read, so its frequency means little. The chain uses TRBV5-1 and TRBJ2-3; D perhaps matches TRBD2 (6 bases). The V end was cut by 0 bases, the J end by 5 bases, with 16 bases between. Germline V gene sequence: CDR1 SGHRS, CDR2 YFSETQ. The CDR3 covers 16 residues. CDR3 region: CASSLDAGLLGDTQYF. In DNA form, the CDR3 reads TGCGCCAGCAGCTTGGATGCGGGGCTGTTAGGAGATACGCAGTATTTT.

This clonotype was detected many times. The size of this beta chain means little, since it is a stray read in a library made for alpha chains. The chain recombines TRBV4-1 with TRBJ2-4; either TRBD1 or TRBD2 may fit D (5 bases each). Germline loops: CDR1 MGHRA, CDR2 YSYEKL. CDR3 length: 15 residues. The ends were cut back, 1 base at V and 1 base at J, with 8 bases in the middle. The CDR3 DNA reads TGCGCCAGCAGCCAAGGGGGGTGGGCCAAAAACATTCAGTACTTC. Amino acid sequence: CASSQGGWAKNIQYF.

This clonotype was seen more than once but under ten times. This beta chain came through as a stray read in a library set up for alpha chains, and its size says little. The chain has TRBV7-2 and TRBJ1-2; 8 positions match TRBD1. After removal of 1 base from V and 7 bases from J, the junction contained 2 bases not matched to a gene. CDR1 is SGHTA and CDR2 is FQGNSA in the germline V gene. The CDR3 sequence is 13 residues long. DNA of the CDR3: TGTGCCAGCAGCTTAGGCAGGGGGCTTGGCTACACCTTC. As protein: CASSLGRGLGYTF.

The table lists this clonotype with a few counts. Because this beta chain is a stray read in a library intended to capture alpha chains, its abundance should not be given much weight. The CDR3 spells CSALDRDNLYF. Here the CDR3 DNA reads TGCAGTGCCCTGGACAGGGATAATCTGTACTTC. The V gene is TRBV20-1, the J gene TRBJ2-7, with TRBD1 matching 8 bases. The germline V gene has CDR1 DFQATT and CDR2 SNEGSKA (reference sequence). This CDR3 region has 11 residues. The V gene end was trimmed by 6 bases and the J gene end by 12 bases; junction bases not matched to a gene: 10.

In this sample, this clonotype turned up many times. Since it is a stray read in a library aimed at alpha chains, this beta chain has a size that is not meaningful. The V call is TRBV9, the J call TRBJ2-3; the match to TRBD2 covers 8 bases. This CDR3 has 17 residues. Germline CDR1 is SGDLS and CDR2 is YYNGEE. Germline trimming cut 0 bases from V and 2 bases from J; bases unmatched to any gene: 8. CDR3 region: CASSVEGGGLYTDTQYF. The CDR3 coding sequence is TGTGCCAGCAGCGTAGAAGGCGGGGGGCTATACACAGATACGCAGTATTTT.

This clonotype was picked up many times. This beta chain is a stray sequence in a library constructed for alpha chains; its clone size is not meaningful. This chain joins TRBV5-5 and TRBJ2-3, with TRBD1 matching 10 bases. The CDR3 totals 16 residues. Germline assignment: CDR1 SGHKS and CDR2 YYEKEE (reference sequence). Losses at the gene ends were 4 bases for V and 0 bases for J; bases not matched to a gene: 5. The CDR3 protein is CASSQGTGDSTDTQYF. The CDR3, as DNA: TGTGCCAGCAGCCAGGGGACAGGGGACAGCACAGATACGCAGTATTTT.

This clonotype was found many times. This beta chain is an off-target read within a library intended for alpha chains, so its frequency means little. The CDR3 DNA sequence: TGTGCCAGCCTAAATGCCCCCGGGGTTCATGGCTACACCTTC. It translates to CASLNAPGVHGYTF. This rearrangement joins TRBV19 to TRBJ1-2; D is undetermined. CDR3 length: 14 amino acids. Trimming removed 9 bases at V and 6 bases at J, with 20 bases between. Looked up from germline, CDR1 is LNHDA and CDR2 is SQIVND (reference sequence).

This clonotype was found many times. Since it is a stray read in a library aimed at alpha chains, this beta chain has a size that is not meaningful. J is TRBJ1-5 and V is TRBV6-1; weak D call: TRBD1 (6 bases). V lost 0 bases and J lost 6, with 15 bases in between. The CDR3 contains 16 residues. Germline V lookup: CDR1 MNHNS, CDR2 SASEGT. CDR3 sequence: CASSEALDGGGQPQHF. The CDR3 DNA reads TGTGCCAGCAGTGAAGCGCTTGACGGAGGGGGTCAGCCCCAGCATTTT.

This clonotype was observed many times. This beta chain appears as a stray read in a library generated for alpha chains; its size is not informative. V and J are TRBV6-6 and TRBJ1-1; D ambiguous. The V end lost 0 bases, the J end lost 0 bases, and 11 bases lay between the germline ends. CDR1 and CDR2 (germline): MNHNY, SVGAGI (reference sequence). CDR3 size: 16 residues. CDR3 coding DNA: TGTGCCAGCAGTTACTCGTTCGGCAGAGTGAACACTGAAGCTTTCTTT. Its protein is CASSYSFGRVNTEAFF.

Judged by abundance, this clonotype is medium-sized (0.01 to 0.1%). This beta chain turned up in a library designed for alpha chains; as an off-target read, its abundance says little. The DNA of the CDR3 is TGTGCCAGCAGTGTAAGGGGAAATAATGAAAAACTGTTTTTT. Protein: CASSVRGNNEKLFF. The rearrangement links TRBV2 to TRBJ1-4; the D gene is possibly TRBD1 (5 bases). CDR3 length: 14 residues. The V end was cut by 4 bases, the J end by 4 bases, with 10 bases between. Germline V CDR1 and CDR2: SNHLY, FYNNEI.

This clonotype was seen repeatedly, ten times or more. The library was designed around alpha chains, so this beta chain is a stray read whose abundance carries little weight. This chain links TRBV7-9 with TRBJ2-1; 12 bases align to TRBD2. The CDR3 contains 17 residues. J lost 8 bases, V lost 5 bases, and 13 bases had no gene match. Germline loops: CDR1 SEHNR, CDR2 FQNEAQ (reference sequence). The CDR3, as DNA: TGTGCCAGCAGCCCCCTTAGGCTAGCGGGGGGGCCCTATGAGCAGTTCTTC. Translated: CASSPLRLAGGPYEQFF.

This clonotype occurred a few times. Within a library made for alpha chains, this beta chain is off target, and its count is uninformative. This chain uses TRBV3-1 with TRBJ2-1; the D gene could be TRBD1 or TRBD2 (5 bases each). Germline V gene sequence: CDR1 LGHDT, CDR2 YNNKEL (reference sequence). V lost 3 bases and J 7 bases, leaving 10 bases between the germline ends. The CDR3 extends over 13 amino acids. The CDR3 nucleotides are TGTGCCAGCAGCCATAGAGGGGTTAATGAGCAGTTCTTC. This sequence encodes CASSHRGVNEQFF.

In its sample, this clonotype was seen many times. The library was built for alpha chains, so this beta chain is an off-target read and its size means little. The V and J genes are TRBV12-3 or TRBV12-4 and TRBJ2-7, with D perhaps TRBD1 (5 bases). This CDR3 is built from 12 residues. Trimming took off 5 bases at V and 3 bases at J, with 8 bases between the two ends. Here the CDR3 DNA reads TGTGCCAGCAGTCCTCAGGGCTACGAGCAGTACTTC. Encoded protein: CASSPQGYEQYF.